One sample yielded the 25 T cell receptor beta chains listed below, sequenced in a study of blood T cells in healthy people across ages. Combining a sample-barcoded 5' primer with a J-beta primer mix, a second PCR ran for about 6 to 12 cycles. One entry per CDR3 protein, called by TCRdb with MiXCR from the 5' RACE reads. The sample has about 680,000 distinct CDR3 sequences, 49% seen once. Sample: blood. The source is an older woman in good health.

Only one count was recorded for this clonotype. The rearrangement uses TRBV4-2 and TRBJ2-3; TRBD2 matches 14 bases. The V and J ends lost 4 bases and 4 bases, in that order; junction bases with no gene match: 7. The CDR3 length is 17 residues. CDR1 is LGHNA, CDR2 YNFKEQ, per germline. The CDR3 nucleotides are TGTGCCAGCAGCCCCTCCGGACTAGCGGGAGGTGCAGATACGCAGTATTTT. Its protein product is CASSPSGLAGGADTQYF.

This chain connects TRBV12-3 or TRBV12-4 to TRBJ2-7; maybe TRBD2 (7 bases). The CDR3 has 13 residues. V lost 3 bases and J lost 5, with 11 bases in between. CDR3 amino acids: CASSLGGQDEQYF. As DNA, the CDR3 is TGTGCCAGCAGTTTGGGGGGGCAGGACGAGCAGTACTTC.

Comments on this clonotype: It may be a read error: a sequence one base away is much more abundant. The chain has TRBV7-2 and TRBJ2-3, with TRBD1 identical over 10 bases. There are 16 residues in the CDR3. From germline, CDR1 is SGHTA and CDR2 FQGNSA. CDR3 DNA: TGTGCCAGCAGCCGAACGACAGGGGGCATCACAGATACGCGGTATTTT. Translation: CASSRTTGGITDTRYF. The whole variable domain, filled in from reference TRBV7-2 and TRBJ2-3, reads GAGVSQSPSNKVTEKGKDVELRCDPISGHTALYWYRQSLGQGLEFLIYFQGNSAPDKSGLPSDRFSAERTGGSVSTLTIQRTQQEDSAVYLCASSRTTGGITDTRYFGPGTRLTVL.

This clonotype was counted between two and nine times. J is TRBJ2-1 and V is TRBV7-7; tentative D call: TRBD1 (5 bases). CDR3 length: 15 residues. Germline assignment: CDR1 SSHAT and CDR2 FNYEAQ (reference sequence). V dropped 4 bases and J dropped 0 bases, with 10 bases sitting between them. The CDR3 nucleotides read TGTGCCAGCAGCTCGCTAGGACACTCCTACAATGAGCAGTTCTTC. As protein: CASSSLGHSYNEQFF.

Only a few counts were recorded for this clonotype. The chain carries TRBV7-2 and TRBJ1-2, with D possibly being TRBD1 (6 bases). This CDR3 contains 15 residues. Trimming left V 3 bases short and J 5 bases short, with 16 bases between. In germline, CDR1 is SGHTA, CDR2 FQGNSA. The CDR3 loop reads CASSFTGNGAYGYTF. CDR3 nucleotides: TGTGCCAGCAGCTTCACAGGGAATGGGGCTTATGGCTACACCTTC.

This clonotype was recorded many times. The chain employs TRBV13 and TRBJ1-4; D ambiguous. CDR1 and CDR2 from the germline V gene are PRHDT and FYEKMQ (reference sequence). Trimming pared 0 bases from V and 7 bases from J, leaving 15 bases between. CDR3 length: 16 amino acids. The CDR3 DNA follows: TGTGCCAGCAGCTTAGGCTCAGGACCGGGTGGTGAAAAACTGTTTTTT. Translation gives CASSLGSGPGGEKLFF.

The CDR3 coding sequence is TGTGCCAGCAGCTGCAGGACGGGTATCCGCAATGAGCAGTTCTTC. Protein: CASSCRTGIRNEQFF. The chain joins TRBV5-8 to TRBJ2-1; no definite D call. CDR3 length: 15 residues. CDR1 SGHTS and CDR2 YDEGEE come from the germline V gene. Deletions cut 3 bases from V and 6 bases from J, with 16 bases between.

V and J are TRBV28 and TRBJ2-7, with 9 positions matching TRBD2. This CDR3 has 14 residues. V lost 1 base, J lost 5 bases, and 3 bases stayed unmatched. Germline CDR1 and CDR2: MDHEN and SYDVKM. The CDR3 DNA follows: TGTGCCAGCAGTTTATTAGCGGGAGCCCACGAGCAGTACTTC. This sequence encodes CASSLLAGAHEQYF. Supplemented by reference TRBV28 and TRBJ2-7, the full variable domain reads DVKVTQSSRYLVKRTGEKVFLECVQDMDHENMFWYRQDPGLGLRLIYFSYDVKMKEKGDIPEGYSVSREKKERFSLILESASTNQTSMYLCASSLLAGAHEQYFGPGTRLTVT.

The rearrangement uses TRBV6-1 and TRBJ1-2; the match to TRBD1 covers 10 bases. The CDR3 extends over 20 amino acids. CDR1 MNHNS and CDR2 SASEGT come from the germline V gene. V shed 6 bases and J 0 bases; nucleotides not matched to a gene: 19. In DNA, the CDR3 is TGTGCCAGCAGAAGTCCCGGGACAGGGGCTGTCTGGAGAGCTAACTATGGCTACACCTTC. Residues: CASRSPGTGAVWRANYGYTF.

V is TRBV20-1 and J is TRBJ2-5, with 11 nucleotides matching TRBD2. The ends lost 3 bases at V and 5 bases at J; junction bases unmatched: 8. This CDR3 spans 15 amino acids. Germline V lookup: CDR1 DFQATT, CDR2 SNEGSKA (reference sequence). The CDR3, as DNA: TGCAGTGCTAGTCCCCTAGCGGGAGGATGGGAGACCCAGTACTTC. Translated: CSASPLAGGWETQYF.

V usage is TRBV30 and J usage is TRBJ1-2, with D tentatively TRBD1 (5 bases). The CDR3 is 13 amino acids. V was cut by 0 bases and J by 4 bases, with 9 bases left in between. Looked up from germline, CDR1 is GTSNPN and CDR2 is SVGIG (reference sequence). CDR3 residues: CAWSVRGPYGYTF. Here the CDR3 DNA reads TGTGCCTGGAGTGTAAGGGGCCCCTATGGCTACACCTTC. Drawing the rest from reference TRBV30 and TRBJ1-2, the complete variable domain is SQTIHQWPATLVQPVGSPLSLECTVEGTSNPNLYWYRQAAGRGLQLLFYSVGIGQISSEVPQNLSASRPQDRQFILSSKKLLLSDSGFYLCAWSVRGPYGYTFGSGTRLTVV.

The chain combines TRBV7-2 with TRBJ2-3, with TRBD1 matching 12 bases. The germline V gene encodes CDR1 SGHTA and CDR2 FQGNSA. CDR3 length: 15 residues. Trimming took 2 bases from V and 8 from J; bases not matched to a gene: 5. CDR3 in DNA: TGTGCCAGCAGCTTATCCGGGACAGGGGGCAGTACGCAGTATTTT. Translating gives CASSLSGTGGSTQYF.

Details on this clonotype: A much larger clone is a single base away; this may be a read error. This rearrangement joins TRBV28 to TRBJ1-2; D may be TRBD1 (5 bases). The CDR3 loop spans 13 amino acids. Germline CDR1 reads MDHEN; CDR2 reads SYDVKM. V lost 10 bases to trimming and J lost 4 bases, with 16 bases between them. CDR3 coding DNA: TGTGCCATTGGCGCGGGGGGTTGCTATGGCTACACCTTC. Residues: CAIGAGGCYGYTF.

Only one count was recorded for this clonotype. This may be a read error, as it is one base from a much larger clone. The genes are TRBV28 and TRBJ2-7; no clear D. V dropped 7 bases and J dropped 2 bases, with 12 bases sitting between them. The length of the CDR3 is 13 residues. The V gene's germline CDR1 is MDHEN and CDR2 SYDVKM. DNA for the CDR3: TGTGCCAGCACCTCGACCAGCCCCTACGAGCAGTACTTC. Protein product: CASTSTSPYEQYF.

J is TRBJ2-1 and V is TRBV7-2; 13 positions agree with TRBD2. The germline V gene encodes CDR1 SGHTA and CDR2 FQGNSA. CDR3 length: 17 amino acids. The V gene end was trimmed by 1 base and the J gene end by 7 bases; junction bases not matched to a gene: 7. The CDR3 nucleotides are TGTGCCAGCAGCTTAGAGTCCGGGACTAGCGGGATTAATGAGCAGTTCTTC. This encodes CASSLESGTSGINEQFF.

The J gene is TRBJ1-1, the V gene TRBV7-2, with TRBD1 matching over 7 bases. The J segment lost 6 bases and the V segment lost 5 bases, leaving 12 bases of the junction unmatched. The CDR3 sequence is 15 residues long. Germline loops: CDR1 SGHTA, CDR2 FQGNSA. Here the CDR3 reads CASSQGGVFRAEAFF. The DNA of the CDR3 is TGTGCCAGCAGCCAGGGGGGGGTCTTTAGGGCTGAAGCTTTCTTT. The full variable domain, with the rest looked up from reference TRBV7-2 and TRBJ1-1, is GAGVSQSPSNKVTEKGKDVELRCDPISGHTALYWYRQSLGQGLEFLIYFQGNSAPDKSGLPSDRFSAERTGGSVSTLTIQRTQQEDSAVYLCASSQGGVFRAEAFFGQGTRLTVV.

This clonotype came up once. It may be a read error: a sequence one base away is much more abundant. V usage is TRBV30 and J usage is TRBJ2-4; TRBD2 aligns across 7 bases. The tail of the sequence fits TRBJ2-7 better, so the J call may be wrong. CDR1 is GTSNPN, CDR2 SVGIG, per germline (reference sequence). The CDR3 contains 13 residues. CDR3 DNA: TGTGCCTGGGGTGTAGGACTAGCCTACGAGCAGTACTTC. Translated, it gives CAWGVGLAYEQYF.

There are a few counts of this clonotype. This chain links TRBV29-1 with TRBJ2-7; 9 nucleotides line up with TRBD1. V was pared by 4 bases and J by 2 bases, with 9 bases of the junction left unmatched. Germline V gene data show CDR1 as SQVTM and CDR2 as ANQGSEA. The CDR3 covers 15 residues. CDR3 nucleotides: TGCAGCGTTGCGCGACAGGGGGTCGGCCCCTACGAGCAGTACTTC. Residues: CSVARQGVGPYEQYF.

This clonotype has a single count. The chain employs TRBV6-2 or TRBV6-3 and TRBJ2-7, with TRBD1 as a possible D gene (5 bases). In germline, CDR1 is MNHEY, CDR2 SVGEGT. This CDR3 has 14 residues. Trimming removed 6 bases at V and 7 bases at J, with 19 bases between. The CDR3: CASSSSQDTPEQYF. The CDR3 DNA reads as TGTGCCAGCAGCTCCTCCCAGGACACGCCTGAGCAGTACTTC.

The J gene is TRBJ2-7, the V gene TRBV27, with D uncertain. Germline-derived CDR1 and CDR2 are MNHEY and SMNVEV (reference sequence). CDR3 length: 13 amino acids. With 5 bases removed from V and 6 bases from J, the gap between germline ends came to 14 bases. CDR3 sequence (DNA): TGTGCCAGCAGTGTCCACCCCCGTCTCGAGCAGTACTTC. Its protein product is CASSVHPRLEQYF.

The CDR3 reads CASSHGAGLGTEAFF. DNA of the CDR3: TGTGCCAGCAGCCATGGGGCAGGGTTGGGCACTGAAGCTTTCTTT. The chain combines TRBV7-3 with TRBJ1-1, with D possibly matching TRBD1 (5 bases). V dropped 5 bases and J dropped 4 bases, with 17 bases sitting between them. Germline V gene data show CDR1 as SGHTA and CDR2 as FQGTGA. The CDR3 consists of 15 residues.

The chain joins TRBV6-2 or TRBV6-3 to TRBJ1-1; a weak D match, TRBD1 (5 bases). The CDR3 sequence is 14 residues long. V lost 4 bases and J 1 base, leaving 10 bases between the germline ends. Looked up from germline, CDR1 is MNHEY and CDR2 is SVGEGT. As DNA, the CDR3 is TGTGCCAGCAGTTGGGGACGGCCGAACACTGAAGCTTTCTTT. This encodes CASSWGRPNTEAFF.

This chain uses TRBV5-1 with TRBJ2-1; no definite D call. The V gene lost 3 bases and the J gene lost 8 bases, with 9 bases spanning the gap. This CDR3 comprises 12 residues. Germline CDR1 and CDR2: SGHRS and YFSETQ. The CDR3 is CASSWQRDEQFF. The CDR3 DNA sequence: TGCGCCAGCAGCTGGCAAAGGGATGAGCAGTTCTTC. The full variable domain, completed using reference TRBV5-1 and TRBJ2-1, is KAGVTQTPRYLIKTRGQQVTLSCSPISGHRSVSWYQQTPGQGLQFLFEYFSETQRNKGNFPGRFSGRQFSNSRSEMNVSTLELGDSALYLCASSWQRDEQFFGPGTRLTVL.

This clonotype was found a few times. The rearrangement uses TRBV7-2 and TRBJ2-1, with 11 bases fitting TRBD2. Trimming took 5 bases from V and 9 from J; bases not matched to a gene: 18. This CDR3 spans 18 amino acids. CDR1 is SGHTA and CDR2 is FQGNSA in the germline V gene. CDR3 DNA: TGTGCCAGCAGCCTTAACCGCTTAGCGGGAGGGCGTGGCGGTGAGCAGTTCTTC. Its translation: CASSLNRLAGGRGGEQFF.

This chain uses TRBV6-5 with TRBJ2-4, with 11 bases identical to TRBD1. The tail of the sequence fits TRBJ2-7 better, so the J call may be wrong. The CDR3 is made up of 15 amino acids. Germline V CDR1 and CDR2: MNHEY, SVGAGI. CDR3 loop: CASSRPGTGGYEQYF. CDR3 nucleotide sequence: TGTGCCAGCAGCCGCCCCGGGACAGGGGGCTACGAGCAGTACTTC.